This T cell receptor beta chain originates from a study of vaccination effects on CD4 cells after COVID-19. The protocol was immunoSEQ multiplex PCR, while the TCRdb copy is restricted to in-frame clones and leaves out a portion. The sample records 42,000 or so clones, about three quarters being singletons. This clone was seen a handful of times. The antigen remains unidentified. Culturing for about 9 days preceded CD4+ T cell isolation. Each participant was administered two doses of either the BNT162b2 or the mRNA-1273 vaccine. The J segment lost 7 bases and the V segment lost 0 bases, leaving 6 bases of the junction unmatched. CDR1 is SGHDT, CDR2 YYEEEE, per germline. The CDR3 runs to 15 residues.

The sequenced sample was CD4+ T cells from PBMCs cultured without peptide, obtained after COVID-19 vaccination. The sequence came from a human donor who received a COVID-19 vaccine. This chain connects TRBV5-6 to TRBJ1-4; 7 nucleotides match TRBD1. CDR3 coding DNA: TGTGCCAGCAGCTTGGGTCCAGGGGGGATTGAAAAACTGTTTTTT. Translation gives CASSLGPGGIEKLFF.